This T cell receptor (beta chain) was found in a study of blood T cells in healthy people across ages. About this clonotype itself: Its antigen is currently unknown.

Study-level findings and limits: A strong correlation between TCR beta diversity and naive T cell percentage was seen.

Sample donors were healthy Caucasian individuals that came from Russia, aged about 6 to 95. The draw of peripheral blood yielded roughly 9.4 milliliters from each donor. Next came a second PCR, run for about 7 to 12 cycles, which used a sample-barcoded 5' primer along with a J-beta primer mix. Samples each returned at least 2.5 million CDR3-containing paired-end reads. TCRdb processed the 5' RACE reads anew with MiXCR; each CDR3 protein has one entry. The table has fewer than 700,000 distinct CDR3 sequences, around half seen once. With 3 bases clipped from V and 5 bases from J, the junction kept 5 bases outside the gene matches. Per the germline V gene, CDR1 is DFQATT and CDR2 is SNEGSKA (reference sequence). The CDR3 contains 13 residues.

The chain joins TRBV20-1 to TRBJ2-5, with TRBD2 identical over 8 bases. Sequences were obtained from blood. The origin of this receptor is an elderly man in good health. CDR3 in DNA: TGCAGTGCTAGCCGGACTAGCCGGGAGACCCAGTACTTC. Residues: CSASRTSRETQYF.